The present T cell receptor (beta chain) was sequenced within a study of tumor-infiltrating lymphocytes in primary liver carcinoma. Overall study results and limits: A small share of top clones, only about 7-25%, was found in all five tumor regions. Reduced overlap was seen in tumor-adjacent and tumor-blood pairs versus tumor region pairs.

Unsorted bulk tissue (roughly 20-31 mg) underwent RNA and DNA co-extraction. The CDR3 loop spans 14 amino acids. CDR1 is SGHAT, CDR2 FQNNGV, per germline. In the case of this clonotype: What it binds is not known. One end of the junction fails to match germline, which may point to a read error.

The researchers produced TCR beta cDNA from around 0.5 ug total RNA with a constant-region primer. Modified slightly, ARM-PCR produced TCR beta libraries over three nested multiplex PCR rounds. A C-beta reverse primer and TRBV1-TRBV30 forward primers served in each of the first two PCR rounds, at ten to eleven cycles apiece. A single record per CDR3 protein comes from TCRdb applying MiXCR to the multiplex PCR reads. The sample records some 64,000 distinct CDR3 sequences, about 71% being singletons. The clonotype originates from a man aged 35 to 55 with primary liver carcinoma and hepatitis B virus infection. This chain uses TRBV11-2 with TRBJ2-7; a weak D match, TRBD2 (5 bases). Sequenced: liver tumor tissue from sampling region 4. The subset denotes: tumor region T4, right-lateral pole. The CDR3 nucleotides read TGTCCCAGCAGCACCTTAGAGGGATCCTACGAGCAGTACTTC. Residues: CPSSTLEGSYEQYF.